Each of the 9 T cell receptor beta chains below was sequenced from the same sample in a study of T-cell reconstitution after alpha-beta-depleted transplantation in children. Preparation of the TCRbeta library involved a method that used unique molecular identifiers. MiXCR, applied by TCRdb to the PCR reads, yields one record per CDR3 protein. This table holds 200,000 or so distinct CDR3 sequences, 5.5% to 7% found once. Sequencing was performed on PBMCs, taken before TCRalphabeta/CD19-depleted stem cell transplant. These receptors came from a boy under 10 years old with acute lymphoblastic leukemia, due to receive a stem cell transplant.

This clonotype was observed at least ten times. The chain joins TRBV12-3 or TRBV12-4 to TRBJ2-1, with 15 nucleotides matching TRBD2. The V and J ends lost 3 bases and 10 bases, in that order; junction bases with no gene match: 10. The CDR3 has 17 residues. The CDR3, as DNA: TGTGCCAGCAGTTTGATGAAGGGACTAGCGGGAGGAGAGGAGCAGTTCTTC. Translated: CASSLMKGLAGGEEQFF.

This clonotype was recorded at least ten times. The chain links TRBV5-1 to TRBJ2-3; possibly TRBD2 for D (6 bases). V lost 2 bases and J lost 1, with 17 bases in between. This CDR3 has 17 amino acids. Germline CDR1 reads SGHRS; CDR2 reads YFSETQ. CDR3: CASSFGSAGTGTDTQYF. In DNA, the CDR3 is TGCGCCAGCAGCTTTGGCAGCGCGGGGACGGGCACAGATACGCAGTATTTT.

This clonotype was seen repeatedly, ten times or more. J is TRBJ2-1 and V is TRBV27; 12 bases align to TRBD2. Germline CDR1 and CDR2: MNHEY and SMNVEV (reference sequence). The CDR3 is 12 amino acids. V lost 10 bases and J lost 8; bases outside the gene matches: 3. The CDR3 loop reads CATSGRVDEQFF. The CDR3 DNA reads as TGTGCCACTAGCGGGAGGGTCGATGAGCAGTTCTTC.

This clonotype was found many times. The rearrangement uses TRBV10-3 and TRBJ2-7; no definite D call. The CDR3 spans 14 residues. Germline CDR1 ENHRY, CDR2 SYGVKD. Trimming removed 7 bases at V and 2 bases at J, with 15 bases between. CDR3 DNA sequence: TGTGCCATCAAGGCCGACGACGCACCCTACGAGCAGTACTTC. It yields the protein CAIKADDAPYEQYF.

This clonotype has at least ten counts. V usage is TRBV20-1 and J usage is TRBJ2-3, with D perhaps TRBD2 (6 bases). CDR1 is DFQATT and CDR2 is SNEGSKA in the germline V gene (reference sequence). This CDR3 has 15 amino acids. Trimming stripped 3 bases from V and 0 bases from J, with 13 bases between. The CDR3 nucleotides are TGCAGTGCTAGGACGGGACTCCCTAGCACAGATACGCAGTATTTT. Amino acids: CSARTGLPSTDTQYF.

This clonotype was counted ten times or more. V is TRBV7-2 and J is TRBJ2-1; D ambiguous. With 1 base removed from V and 6 bases from J, the gap between germline ends came to 10 bases. This CDR3 region has 14 residues. Germline loops: CDR1 SGHTA, CDR2 FQGNSA. The CDR3 sequence is CASSLVGQSNEQFF. Written as DNA, the CDR3 is TGTGCCAGCAGCTTAGTTGGTCAGTCCAATGAGCAGTTCTTC.

The chain uses TRBV5-4 and TRBJ2-7; D uncertain. Trimming stripped 5 bases from V and 0 bases from J, with 18 bases between. Germline V gene sequence: CDR1 SGHNT, CDR2 YYREEE (reference sequence). The CDR3 extends over 16 amino acids. CDR3 DNA sequence: TGTGCCAGCAGTCTGGCAGGTGGGGTCGGCTCCTACGAGCAGTACTTC. Its translation: CASSLAGGVGSYEQYF.

This clonotype has ten or more counts. The V gene is TRBV27, the J gene TRBJ2-1, with 11 positions matching TRBD1. The CDR3 has 15 residues. Trimming took 4 bases from V and 8 from J; bases not matched to a gene: 7. Germline V CDR1 and CDR2: MNHEY, SMNVEV (reference sequence). The CDR3: CASSWTGGGEYEQFF. Here the CDR3 DNA reads TGTGCCAGCAGTTGGACAGGGGGCGGTGAGTATGAGCAGTTCTTC.

This clonotype was observed a few times. V and J are TRBV11-2 and TRBJ2-1, with D tentatively TRBD1 (5 bases). CDR1 is SGHAT, CDR2 FQNNGV, per germline. This CDR3 spans 16 amino acids. V was cut by 4 bases and J by 2 bases, with 15 bases left in between. DNA for the CDR3: TGTGCCAGCAGCTCCCTCTTGGGGCTTACCTACAATGAGCAGTTCTTC. The encoded protein is CASSSLLGLTYNEQFF.